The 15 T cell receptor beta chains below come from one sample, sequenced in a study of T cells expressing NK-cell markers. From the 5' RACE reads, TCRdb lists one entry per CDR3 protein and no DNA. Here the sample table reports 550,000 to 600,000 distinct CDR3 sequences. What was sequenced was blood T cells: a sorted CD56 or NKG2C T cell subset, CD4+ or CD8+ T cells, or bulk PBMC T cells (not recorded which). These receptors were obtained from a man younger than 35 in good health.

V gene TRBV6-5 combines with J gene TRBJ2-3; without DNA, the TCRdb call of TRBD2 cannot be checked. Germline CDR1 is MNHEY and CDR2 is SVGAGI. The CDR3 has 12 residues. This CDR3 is CASSQAGDTQYF.

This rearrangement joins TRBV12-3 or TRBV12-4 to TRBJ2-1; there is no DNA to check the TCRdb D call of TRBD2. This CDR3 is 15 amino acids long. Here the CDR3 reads CASISGSSLSDEQFF.

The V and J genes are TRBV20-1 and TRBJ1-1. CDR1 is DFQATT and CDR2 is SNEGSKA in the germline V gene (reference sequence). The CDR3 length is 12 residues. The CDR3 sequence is CSAVTDRTEAFF.

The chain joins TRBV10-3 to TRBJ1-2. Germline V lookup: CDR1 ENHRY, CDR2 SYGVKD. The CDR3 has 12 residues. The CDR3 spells CAISAGDYGYTF.

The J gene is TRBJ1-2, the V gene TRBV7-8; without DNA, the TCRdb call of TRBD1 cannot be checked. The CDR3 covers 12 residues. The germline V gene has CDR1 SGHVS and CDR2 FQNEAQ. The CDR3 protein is CASEGQGYGYTF.

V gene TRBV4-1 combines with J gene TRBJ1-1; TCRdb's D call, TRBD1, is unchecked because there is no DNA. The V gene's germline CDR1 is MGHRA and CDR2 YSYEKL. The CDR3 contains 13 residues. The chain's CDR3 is CASSQVGEGNSFF.

CDR3: CASSLGVLQGSRSPLHF. The V gene is TRBV7-2, the J gene TRBJ1-6; the D call of TRBD1 rests on TCRdb alone, since no DNA is present to check it. In germline, CDR1 is SGHTA, CDR2 FQGNSA. The CDR3 sequence is 17 residues long.

CDR3: CARGGGLRPNTGELFF. V and J are TRBV10-1 and TRBJ2-2; the D call from TCRdb, TRBD1, cannot be confirmed without DNA. From germline, CDR1 is WNHNN and CDR2 SYGVQD (reference sequence). CDR3 length equals 16 residues.

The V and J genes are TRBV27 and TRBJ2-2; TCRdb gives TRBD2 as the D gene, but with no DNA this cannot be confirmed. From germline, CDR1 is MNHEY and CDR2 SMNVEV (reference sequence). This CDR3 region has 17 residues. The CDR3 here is CASSLASGRSKAGELFF.

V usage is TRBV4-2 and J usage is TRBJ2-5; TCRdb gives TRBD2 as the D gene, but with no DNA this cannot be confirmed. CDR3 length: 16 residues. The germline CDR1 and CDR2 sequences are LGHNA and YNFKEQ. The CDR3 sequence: CASSQRTSGREETQYF.

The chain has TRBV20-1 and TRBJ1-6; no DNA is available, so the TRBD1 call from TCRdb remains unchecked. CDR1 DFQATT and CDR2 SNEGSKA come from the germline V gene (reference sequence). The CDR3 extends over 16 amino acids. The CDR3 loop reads CSARVGGRLEGSPLHF.

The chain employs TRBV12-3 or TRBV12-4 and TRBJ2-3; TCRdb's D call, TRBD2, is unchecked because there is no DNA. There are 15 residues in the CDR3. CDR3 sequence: CASSSGLAGVDTQYF.

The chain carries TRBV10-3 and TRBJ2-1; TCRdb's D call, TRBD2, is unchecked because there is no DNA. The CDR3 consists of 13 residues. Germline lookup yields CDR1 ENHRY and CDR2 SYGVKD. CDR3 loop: CAISESMREWQFF.

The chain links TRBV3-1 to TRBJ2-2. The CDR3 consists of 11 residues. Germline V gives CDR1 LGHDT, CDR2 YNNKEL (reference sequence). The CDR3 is CASQNHGELFF. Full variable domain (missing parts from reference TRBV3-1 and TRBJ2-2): DTAVSQTPKYLVTQMGNDKSIKCEQNLGHDTMYWYKQDSKKFLKIMFSYNNKELIINETVPNRFSPKSPDKAHLNLHINSLELGDSAVYFCASQNHGELFFGEGSRLTVL.

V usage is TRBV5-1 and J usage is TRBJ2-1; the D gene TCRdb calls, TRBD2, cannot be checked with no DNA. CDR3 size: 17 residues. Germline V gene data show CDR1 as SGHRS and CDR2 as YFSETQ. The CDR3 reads CASSLVPAGVAYNEQFF. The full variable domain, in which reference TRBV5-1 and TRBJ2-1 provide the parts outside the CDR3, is KAGVTQTPRYLIKTRGQQVTLSCSPISGHRSVSWYQQTPGQGLQFLFEYFSETQRNKGNFPGRFSGRQFSNSRSEMNVSTLELGDSALYLCASSLVPAGVAYNEQFFGPGTRLTVL.